By sample share, the clone carrying this T cell receptor beta chain is medium-sized. Antigen specificity is unknown. Single viable CD3+CD4+CD8-CD45RO+ cells were sorted as the memory CD4+ T cells. After thawing, CD4+ T cells were positively selected. The data were obtained in a study of memory CD4+ T cells and cytomegalovirus serostatus. Study details: This sample comes from healthy Belgian adults, 8 to 10 CMV seropositive, around 26 seronegative. Study conclusions and caveats: Suggested: most of the CMV-linked TCR signature lies in CD4+ memory cells.

This table comes from immunoSEQ multiplex PCR, and its TCRdb copy is limited to in-frame clones, with some not included. The data show 45,000 to 65,000 clones, with around four fifths seen just once and roughly 0.77% held by the top ten. This CDR3 is 13 amino acids long. Trimming cost V 8 bases and J 2 bases, with 13 bases left between them. Looked up from germline, CDR1 is MNHNS and CDR2 is SASEGT. Sequencing input: memory CD4+ T cells from blood. This receptor was identified in an adult in good health and CMV-seronegative. The gene calls are TRBV6-1 and TRBJ2-7; the D gene is possibly TRBD2 (6 bases). The CDR3 nucleotides read TGTGCCAGCTTAGGGGACTCCCCCTACGAGCAGTACTTC. It translates to CASLGDSPYEQYF.